This TCR beta chain emerged from a study of patients and donors after allogeneic stem cell transplantation (dated by TCRdb to 2020 to 2022). The library was produced with RT-PCR. The instrument given in TCRdb is NextSeq 550. TCRdb took the public reads, trimmed them with fastp at Q25, ran MiXCR for clone calling and kept in-frame beta chains. For every CDR3 protein sequence, its rows merge into one entry that carries the most common genes and DNA. The sample profile shows roughly 190,000 distinct CDR3 sequences; 35% to 50% of them were found once. The biggest ten clones account for 25% to 35% of the sample. As regards this clonotype: Its cognate antigen has yet to be identified. Within one base of it there is no much larger clone, and no base qualities were kept.

A distance of 23 bases separates the germline ends of V and J, which lose 4 bases and 2 bases respectively. The CDR3 runs 18 amino acids, cysteine and phenylalanine included. The only DNA kept is the CDR3, 54 bases in frame from the first base. The germline V gene specifies MDHEN as CDR1 and SYDVKM as CDR2. This clonotype was obtained from a human donor who was either an allogeneic HSCT recipient or a stem cell or donor lymphocyte infusion donor (not recorded which). It is not recorded whose cells these are; they may come from a transplant donor. The specimen was blood, either unsorted or a sorted T cell fraction (not recorded which). The chain links TRBV28 with TRBJ2-5, with a tentative D gene TRBD2 over 5 matching bases. Here is the DNA: TGTGCCAGCAGTTCTACATCGGGGTTTAGAAGGATTCAAGAGACCCAGTACTTC. Translated, this gives CASSSTSGFRRIQETQYF. Outside the CDR3, residues come from the reference TRBV28 and TRBJ2-5 proteins, so the full variable domain is: DVKVTQSSRYLVKRTGEKVFLECVQDMDHENMFWYRQDPGLGLRLIYFSYDVKMKEKGDIPEGYSVSREKKERFSLILESASTNQTSMYLCASSSTSGFRRIQETQYFGPGTRLLVL.